This T cell receptor (beta chain) was identified in a study of shared clonotypes between healthy human individuals. Study background: Donors had three CD4 naive, three CD4 memory, two CD8 naive and one CD8 memory plate apiece. The study, taken as a whole, reports: As a rule, naive subsets had a larger estimated richness than memory subsets. The sole specimen, blood, was sampled, and tissue repertoires likely differ.

CD8 cells classed as naive were CD45RO-negative and positively selected for CCR7, excluding terminally differentiated effector memory CD45RA+ cells. On this clone: Its antigen remains unknown.

Each sorted subset replicate got 200 ng genomic DNA, 25,000 to 30,000 genomes. Only in-frame clones appear in the TCRdb table, and some are missing; sequencing was by immunoSEQ multiplex PCR. The top ten clones hold roughly 1.1% of a sample with roughly 2 million clones, about 95% of them seen once. The CDR3 consists of 15 residues. The J segment lost 3 bases and the V segment lost 2 bases, leaving 6 bases of the junction unmatched. Germline V gene sequence: CDR1 MNHEY, CDR2 SVGAGI. The sample consisted of naive CD8+ T cells sorted from blood. The TCR originated in a man younger than 35 in good health. The J gene is TRBJ1-2, the V gene TRBV6-5; the match to TRBD1 covers 7 bases. The CDR3 DNA reads TGTGCCAGCAGTTACGGTCTAGACAGGGACTATGGCTACACCTTC. Translating gives CASSYGLDRDYGYTF.